This TCR beta chain was recorded in a study of T cell responses to AZD1222 COVID-19 vaccine. Overall study results and limits: Dominant at 160-218 and 743-854, vaccine-associated CD4 TCRs also spanned spike. Spike-specific TCRs gained breadth and depth after people received two AZD1222 doses.

Remarks on this clone: Its antigen is currently unknown.

Repertoires were generated with immunoSEQ multiplex PCR, while TCRdb's copy carries only in-frame clones and drops some. This table holds 100,000 to 150,000 clones, 80% to 90% found once. CDR1 and CDR2 (germline): LGHNA, YSLEER. V shed 0 bases and J 2 bases; nucleotides not matched to a gene: 4. This CDR3 comprises 16 residues. The receptor was isolated from an adult in good health. The V call is TRBV4-3, the J call TRBJ2-3, with TRBD1 matching over 8 bases. The sequences come from peripheral blood, collected on day 0 of MenACWY control vaccination. The CDR3 DNA is TGCGCCAGCAGCCAAGATGGGACAGGTTACACAGATACGCAGTATTTT. Translated, it gives CASSQDGTGYTDTQYF.